This entry lists 13 T cell receptor beta chains sequenced from one sample in a study of OX40 agonist ivuxolimab in advanced cancers. Using immunoSEQ multiplex PCR, the repertoire was profiled, and TCRdb retains in-frame clones only, with some absent. The profile covers roughly 44,000 clones, with around 80% appearing a single time and 6.5% to 8% taken by the ten largest. This specimen consisted of CD4+ or CD8+ T cells sorted from blood, obtained in a trial of the OX40 agonist ivuxolimab. All receptors come from an adult with an advanced solid tumor such as melanoma, head and neck, liver or kidney cancer.

CDR3 sequence reads: CASSPGQRMNTEAFF. CDR3 nucleotides: TGTGCCAGCAGCCCGGGACAGAGAATGAACACTGAAGCTTTCTTT. The rearrangement joins TRBV5-4 to TRBJ1-1; 7 nucleotides align to TRBD1. This CDR3 contains 15 residues. The germline V gene encodes CDR1 SGHNT and CDR2 YYREEE (reference sequence). The trim removed 4 bases at V and 0 bases at J, leaving 6 bases unmatched.

CDR3 DNA: TGCGCCAGCAGCCTAACAGGGGACGGGGAGCTGTTTTTT. Translating it yields CASSLTGDGELFF. The gene calls are TRBV5-1 and TRBJ2-2, with 7 bases lining up with TRBD1. In germline, CDR1 is SGHRS, CDR2 YFSETQ. V was pared by 4 bases and J by 7 bases, with 4 bases of the junction left unmatched. This CDR3 is 13 amino acids long.

The V call is TRBV4-1, the J call TRBJ2-1; 14 bases are a match to TRBD2. The germline CDR1 and CDR2 sequences are MGHRA and YSYEKL. Trimming cost V 0 bases and J 6 bases; bases outside gene matches: 4. The CDR3 consists of 17 residues. CDR3 amino acids: CASSQDSGLAGGNEQFF. CDR3 coding DNA: TGCGCCAGCAGCCAAGACAGCGGACTAGCGGGAGGCAATGAGCAGTTCTTC.

The chain is built from TRBV5-4 and TRBJ2-7; D remains unclear. Trimming took 3 bases from V and 4 from J, leaving 20 bases between them. CDR3 length: 16 amino acids. Germline V lookup: CDR1 SGHNT, CDR2 YYREEE (reference sequence). The CDR3 spells CASSSGPGRLEYEQYF. The CDR3 bases are TGTGCCAGCAGCTCCGGGCCTGGACGGCTGGAATACGAGCAGTACTTC.

The chain recombines TRBV30 with TRBJ1-6, with D possibly being TRBD1 (6 bases). Germline CDR1 is GTSNPN and CDR2 is SVGIG (reference sequence). Trimming removed 1 base from V and 16 bases from J, with 17 bases in between. CDR3 size: 13 residues. The CDR3 loop is CAWSESGQPELHF. In DNA, the CDR3 is TGTGCCTGGAGTGAGAGCGGACAGCCTGAGCTCCACTTT.

The rearrangement links TRBV7-9 to TRBJ2-1; 7 bases fit TRBD2. Per the germline V gene, CDR1 is SEHNR and CDR2 is FQNEAQ (reference sequence). J gave up 5 bases and V 0 bases, and 1 base lay outside the gene matches. This CDR3 region has 14 residues. The DNA of the CDR3 is TGTGCCAGCAGCTTAGCGGGAGGGGACAATGAGCAGTTCTTC. Its translation is CASSLAGGDNEQFF.

V is TRBV28 and J is TRBJ2-1; D is ambiguous. Germline CDR1 MDHEN, CDR2 SYDVKM. The CDR3 has 14 amino acids. V lost 4 bases and J 6 bases, leaving 13 bases between the germline ends. This CDR3 reads CASSSRNSGNEQFF. The CDR3 DNA sequence: TGTGCCAGCAGTTCGAGGAATTCCGGCAATGAGCAGTTCTTC.

The V call is TRBV9, the J call TRBJ1-2, with unresolved D. Trimming cost V 1 base and J 1 base, with 2 bases left between them. The length of the CDR3 is 12 residues. Germline CDR1 and CDR2: SGDLS and YYNGEE. This chain's CDR3 is CASSVYNYGYTF. The CDR3 DNA is TGTGCCAGCAGCGTATATAACTATGGCTACACCTTC.

The V call is TRBV6-5, the J call TRBJ1-5; D gene uncertain. Germline CDR1 MNHEY, CDR2 SVGAGI. Deletions cut 4 bases from V and 1 base from J, with 8 bases between. The length of the CDR3 is 14 residues. The CDR3 loop is CASSSLVSNQPQHF. CDR3 in DNA: TGTGCCAGCAGTTCCCTGGTGAGCAATCAGCCCCAGCATTTT.

The chain links TRBV5-1 to TRBJ1-3; TRBD1 aligns across 10 bases. V trimming: 3 bases; J trimming: 8 bases; junction bases outside the gene matches: 5. This CDR3 contains 14 residues. Germline V gene lookup returns CDR1 SGHRS and CDR2 YFSETQ. The CDR3 protein is CASSWGTGEHTIYF. CDR3 in DNA: TGCGCCAGCAGCTGGGGGACAGGGGAACACACCATATATTTT.

V is TRBV19 and J is TRBJ2-3, with 16 positions matching TRBD2. The CDR3 covers 21 residues. Per germline, CDR1 LNHDA and CDR2 SQIVND (reference sequence). The V and J ends lost 6 bases and 0 bases, in that order; junction bases with no gene match: 15. The CDR3 coding sequence is TGTGCCAGTAGCTTGGGACTAGCGGGAGGGCCCGAGATACTTAGCACAGATACGCAGTATTTT. Its protein is CASSLGLAGGPEILSTDTQYF.

The J gene is TRBJ2-7, the V gene TRBV13, with 14 nucleotides matching TRBD2. Germline lookup yields CDR1 PRHDT and CDR2 FYEKMQ (reference sequence). This CDR3 contains 17 residues. V lost 5 bases and J lost 6; bases outside the gene matches: 12. The CDR3 spells CASSHLKGLAGVIEQYF. DNA of the CDR3: TGTGCCAGCAGCCACCTGAAGGGACTAGCGGGAGTAATCGAGCAGTACTTC. Together with reference TRBV13 and TRBJ2-7, the CDR3 gives the full variable domain: AAGVIQSPRHLIKEKRETATLKCYPIPRHDTVYWYQQGPGQDPQFLISFYEKMQSDKGSIPDRFSAQQFSDYHSELNMSSLELGDSALYFCASSHLKGLAGVIEQYFGPGTRLTVT.

The V gene is TRBV6-1, the J gene TRBJ1-1; no firm D call. Germline-derived CDR1 and CDR2 are MNHNS and SASEGT. Trimming cost V 4 bases and J 3 bases, with 9 bases left between them. This CDR3 is 13 amino acids long. CDR3 amino acids: CASSAGQYTEAFF. Written as DNA, the CDR3 is TGTGCCAGCAGTGCGGGCCAGTACACTGAAGCTTTCTTT.